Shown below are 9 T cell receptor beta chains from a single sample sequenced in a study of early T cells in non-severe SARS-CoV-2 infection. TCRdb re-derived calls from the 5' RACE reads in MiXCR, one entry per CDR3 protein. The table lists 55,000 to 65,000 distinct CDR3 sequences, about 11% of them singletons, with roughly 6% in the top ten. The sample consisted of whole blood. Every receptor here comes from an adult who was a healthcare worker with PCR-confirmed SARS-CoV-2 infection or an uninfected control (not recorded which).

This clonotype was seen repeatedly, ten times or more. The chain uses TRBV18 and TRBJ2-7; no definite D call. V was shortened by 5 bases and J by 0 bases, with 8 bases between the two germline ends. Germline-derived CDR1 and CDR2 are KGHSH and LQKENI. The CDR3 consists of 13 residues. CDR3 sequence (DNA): TGTGCCAGCTCAAAGGACCGCTCCTACGAGCAGTACTTC. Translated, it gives CASSKDRSYEQYF.

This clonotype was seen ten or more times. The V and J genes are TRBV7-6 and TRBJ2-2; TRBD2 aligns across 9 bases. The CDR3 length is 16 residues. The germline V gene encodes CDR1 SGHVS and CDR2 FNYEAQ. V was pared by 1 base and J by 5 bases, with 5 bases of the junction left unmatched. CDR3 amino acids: CASSLGGGRATGELFF. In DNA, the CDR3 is TGTGCCAGCAGCTTAGGAGGCGGGAGGGCGACCGGGGAGCTGTTTTTT.

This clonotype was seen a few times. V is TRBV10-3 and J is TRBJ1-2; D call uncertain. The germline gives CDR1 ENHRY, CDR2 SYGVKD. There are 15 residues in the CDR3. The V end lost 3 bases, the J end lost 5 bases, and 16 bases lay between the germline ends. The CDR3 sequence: CAISDRGEGGYGYTF. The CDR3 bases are TGTGCCATCAGTGACCGTGGGGAAGGAGGTTATGGCTACACCTTC.

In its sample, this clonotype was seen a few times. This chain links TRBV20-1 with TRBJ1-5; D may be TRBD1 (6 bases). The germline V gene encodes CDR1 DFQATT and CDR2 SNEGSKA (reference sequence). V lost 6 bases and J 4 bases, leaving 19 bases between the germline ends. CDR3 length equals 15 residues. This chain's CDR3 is CSANDGQLINQPQHF. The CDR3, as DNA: TGCAGTGCCAACGACGGACAGCTTATTAATCAGCCCCAGCATTTT.

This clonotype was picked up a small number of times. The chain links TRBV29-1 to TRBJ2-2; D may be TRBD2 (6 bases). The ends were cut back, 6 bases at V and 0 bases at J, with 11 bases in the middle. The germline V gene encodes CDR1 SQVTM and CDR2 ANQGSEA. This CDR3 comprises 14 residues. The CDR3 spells CSVRGTTNTGELFF. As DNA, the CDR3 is TGCAGCGTCCGGGGGACGACGAACACCGGGGAGCTGTTTTTT.

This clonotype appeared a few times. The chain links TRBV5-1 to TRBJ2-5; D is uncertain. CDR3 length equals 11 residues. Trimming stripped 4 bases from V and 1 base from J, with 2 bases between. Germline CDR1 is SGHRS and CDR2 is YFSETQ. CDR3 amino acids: CASSRQETQYF. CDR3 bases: TGCGCCAGCAGCCGCCAAGAGACCCAGTACTTC.

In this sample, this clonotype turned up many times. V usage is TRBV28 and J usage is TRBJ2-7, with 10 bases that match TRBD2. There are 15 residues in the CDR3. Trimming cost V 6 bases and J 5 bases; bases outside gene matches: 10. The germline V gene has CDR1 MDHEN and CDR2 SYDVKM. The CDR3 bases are TGTGCCAGCAGGCTTCTAGCGGGAGAAGCCCACGAGCAGTACTTC. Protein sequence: CASRLLAGEAHEQYF. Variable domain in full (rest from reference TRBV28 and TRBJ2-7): DVKVTQSSRYLVKRTGEKVFLECVQDMDHENMFWYRQDPGLGLRLIYFSYDVKMKEKGDIPEGYSVSREKKERFSLILESASTNQTSMYLCASRLLAGEAHEQYFGPGTRLTVT.

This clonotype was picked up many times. The CDR3 bases are TGTGCCAGCAGCCTAAGGGGCACAGATACGCAGTATTTT. Protein product: CASSLRGTDTQYF. The chain joins TRBV3-1 to TRBJ2-3; D uncertain. Trimming removed 4 bases from V and 1 base from J, with 6 bases in between. The CDR3 is made up of 13 amino acids. Germline lookup yields CDR1 LGHDT and CDR2 YNNKEL (reference sequence).

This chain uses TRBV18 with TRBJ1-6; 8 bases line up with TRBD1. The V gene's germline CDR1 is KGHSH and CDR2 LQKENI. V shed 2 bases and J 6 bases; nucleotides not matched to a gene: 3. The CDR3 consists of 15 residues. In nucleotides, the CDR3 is TGTGCCAGCTCACCAGTTACAGGGGGTAATTCACCCCTCCACTTT. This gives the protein CASSPVTGGNSPLHF.